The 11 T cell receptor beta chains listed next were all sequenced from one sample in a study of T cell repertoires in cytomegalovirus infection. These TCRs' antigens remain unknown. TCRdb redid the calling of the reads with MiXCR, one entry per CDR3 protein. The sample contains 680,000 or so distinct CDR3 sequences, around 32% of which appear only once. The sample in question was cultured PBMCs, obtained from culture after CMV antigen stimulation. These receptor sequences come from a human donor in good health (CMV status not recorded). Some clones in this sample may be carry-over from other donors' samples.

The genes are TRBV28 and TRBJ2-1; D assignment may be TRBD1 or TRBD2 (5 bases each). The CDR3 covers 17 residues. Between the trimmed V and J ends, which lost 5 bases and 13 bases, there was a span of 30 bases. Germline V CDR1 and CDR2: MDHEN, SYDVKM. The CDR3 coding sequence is TGTGCCAGCAGTCCTGTCTCGGAGAGGGGCCGGCACAATAACCAGTTCTTC. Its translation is CASSPVSERGRHNNQFF.

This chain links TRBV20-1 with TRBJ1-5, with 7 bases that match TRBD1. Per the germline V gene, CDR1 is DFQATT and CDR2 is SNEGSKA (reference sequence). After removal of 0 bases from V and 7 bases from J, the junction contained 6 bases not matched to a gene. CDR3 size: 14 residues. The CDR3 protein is CSARDRDSMQPQHF. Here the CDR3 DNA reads TGCAGTGCTAGAGACCGGGACAGTATGCAGCCCCAGCATTTT.

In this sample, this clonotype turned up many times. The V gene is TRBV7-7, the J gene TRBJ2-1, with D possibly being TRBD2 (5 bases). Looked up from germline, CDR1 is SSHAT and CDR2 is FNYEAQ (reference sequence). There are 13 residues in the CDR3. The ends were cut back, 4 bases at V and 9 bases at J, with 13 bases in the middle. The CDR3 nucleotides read TGTGCCAGCAGCTCAAGCCCCGGAGGTGAGCAGTTCTTC. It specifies CASSSSPGGEQFF.

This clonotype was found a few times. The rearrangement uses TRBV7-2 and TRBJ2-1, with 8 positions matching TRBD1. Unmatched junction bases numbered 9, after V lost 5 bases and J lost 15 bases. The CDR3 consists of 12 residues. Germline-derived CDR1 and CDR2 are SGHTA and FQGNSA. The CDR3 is CASSPPRTGRFF. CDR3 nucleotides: TGTGCCAGCAGCCCACCCCGGACAGGGAGGTTCTTC.

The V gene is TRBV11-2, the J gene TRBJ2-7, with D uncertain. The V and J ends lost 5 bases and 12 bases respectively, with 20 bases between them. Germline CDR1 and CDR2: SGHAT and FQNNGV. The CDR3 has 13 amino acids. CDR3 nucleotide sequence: TGTGCCAGCAGCCGCTTGGTGGGGTACCGTACGTACTTC. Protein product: CASSRLVGYRTYF.

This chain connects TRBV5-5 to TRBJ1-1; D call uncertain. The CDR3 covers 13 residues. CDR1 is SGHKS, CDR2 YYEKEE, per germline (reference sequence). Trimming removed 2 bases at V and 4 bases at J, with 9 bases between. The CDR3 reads CASSFGIATEAFF. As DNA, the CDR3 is TGTGCCAGCAGCTTCGGGATAGCCACTGAAGCTTTCTTT.

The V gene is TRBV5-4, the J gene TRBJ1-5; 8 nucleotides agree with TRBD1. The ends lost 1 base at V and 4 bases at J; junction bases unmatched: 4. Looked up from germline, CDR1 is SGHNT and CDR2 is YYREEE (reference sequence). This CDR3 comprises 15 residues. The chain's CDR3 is CASSLTGQENQPQHF. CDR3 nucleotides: TGTGCCAGCAGCTTGACGGGACAGGAGAATCAGCCCCAGCATTTT.

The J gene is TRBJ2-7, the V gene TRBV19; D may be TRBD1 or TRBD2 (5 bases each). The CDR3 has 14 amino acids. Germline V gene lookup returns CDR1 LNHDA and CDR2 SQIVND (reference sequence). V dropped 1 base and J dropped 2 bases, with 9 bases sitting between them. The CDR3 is CASSIAGTTYEQYF. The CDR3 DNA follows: TGTGCCAGTAGTATAGCCGGGACCACCTACGAGCAGTACTTC.

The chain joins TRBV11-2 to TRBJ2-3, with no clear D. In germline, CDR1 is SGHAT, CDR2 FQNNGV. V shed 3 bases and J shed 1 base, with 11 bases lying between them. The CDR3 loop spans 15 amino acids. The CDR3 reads CASSFTGSRTDTQYF. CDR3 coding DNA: TGTGCCAGCAGCTTTACTGGCTCGCGCACAGATACGCAGTATTTT.

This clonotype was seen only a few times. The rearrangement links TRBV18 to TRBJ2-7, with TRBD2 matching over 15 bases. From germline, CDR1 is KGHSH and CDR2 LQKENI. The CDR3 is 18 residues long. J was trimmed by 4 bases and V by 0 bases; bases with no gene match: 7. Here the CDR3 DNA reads TGTGCCAGCTCACCACCCGGACTAGCGGGAGGGCCTTTTTACGAGCAGTACTTC. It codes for CASSPPGLAGGPFYEQYF. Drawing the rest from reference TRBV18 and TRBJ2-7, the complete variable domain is NAGVMQNPRHLVRRRGQEARLRCSPMKGHSHVYWYRQLPEEGLKFMVYLQKENIIDESGMPKERFSAEFPKEGPSILRIQQVVRGDSAAYFCASSPPGLAGGPFYEQYFGPGTRLTVT.

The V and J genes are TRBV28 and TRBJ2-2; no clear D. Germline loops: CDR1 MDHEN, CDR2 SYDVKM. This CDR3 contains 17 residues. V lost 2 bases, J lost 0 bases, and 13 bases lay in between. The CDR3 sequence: CASSLGRGSTNTGELFF. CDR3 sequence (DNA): TGTGCCAGCAGTTTAGGCCGAGGATCTACGAACACCGGGGAGCTGTTTTTT.